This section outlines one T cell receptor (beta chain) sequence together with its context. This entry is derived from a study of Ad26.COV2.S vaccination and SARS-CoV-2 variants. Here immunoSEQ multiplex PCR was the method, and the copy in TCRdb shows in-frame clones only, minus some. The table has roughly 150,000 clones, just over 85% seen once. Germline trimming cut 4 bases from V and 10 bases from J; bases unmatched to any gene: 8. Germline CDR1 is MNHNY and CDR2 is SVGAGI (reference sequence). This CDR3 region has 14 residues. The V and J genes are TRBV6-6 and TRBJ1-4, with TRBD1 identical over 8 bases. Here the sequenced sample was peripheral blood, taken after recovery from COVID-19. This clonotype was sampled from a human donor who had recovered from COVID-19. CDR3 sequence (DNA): TGTGCCAGCAGTTCACGGACAGGGTCCGGAAAACTGTTTTTT. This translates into CASSSRTGSGKLFF.